A selection of T cell receptor beta chains follows, all from one sample in a study of blood T cell repertoires in COVID-19. Data came from immunoSEQ multiplex PCR; TCRdb stores just in-frame clones and leaves some out. The sample includes 150,000 to 200,000 clones, over 75% seen only once; the top ten take over 2.5%. The specimen sequenced was peripheral blood. These receptors originate from a man aged 60-69 years with acute or convalescent COVID-19. The CDR3 runs from the conserved cysteine through the conserved F or W. D genes are given only for firm matches. The size entry is marked missing in some rows and otherwise reads once, few, many or a size class.

D,V,size,J,DNA,CDR3
-,TRBV27,-,TRBJ1-3,TGTGCCAGCAGCTTGGCCTCTGGAAACACCATATATTTT,CASSLASGNTIYF
-,TRBV5-1,few,TRBJ2-2,TGCGCCAGCAGCTTAGACACATTTGCCGGGGAGCTGTTTTTT,CASSLDTFAGELFF
TRBD2,TRBV18,-,TRBJ2-7,TGTGCCAGCTCACCAAGCGGGGGGAGCTCCTACGAGCAGTACTTC,CASSPSGGSSYEQYF
-,TRBV11-2,once,TRBJ2-7,TGTGCCAGCAGCGCTCCCGGGACACCATACGAGCAGTACTTC,CASSAPGTPYEQYF
TRBD2,TRBV6-5,-,TRBJ2-2,TGTGCCAGCCGGACTAGCGGGAACACCGGGGAGCTGTTTTTT,CASRTSGNTGELFF
-,TRBV19,-,TRBJ1-2,TGTGCCAGTAGTATATCAGGAAACTATGGCTACACCTTC,CASSISGNYGYTF
-,TRBV4-2,-,TRBJ1-4,TGTGCCAGCAGCCATGGAAGGGGTAGGGGTAATGAAAAACTGTTTTTT,CASSHGRGRGNEKLFF
-,TRBV28,-,TRBJ1-1,TGTGCCAGCAGTTTACAGGGTCCTTTGAACACTGAAGCTTTCTTT,CASSLQGPLNTEAFF
-,TRBV5-1,-,TRBJ2-7,TGCGCCAGCAGCTTGGATCTAGCAGACGCCTACGAGCAGTACTTC,CASSLDLADAYEQYF
TRBD2,TRBV28,-,TRBJ2-7,TGTGCCAGCAGTTTATTAGCGGGAGCCCCCTACGAGCAGTACTTC,CASSLLAGAPYEQYF
-,TRBV6-5,-,TRBJ1-5,TGTGCCAGTAGTCCGGGAGCCACGAGCAATCAGCCCCAGCATTTT,CASSPGATSNQPQHF
-,TRBV4-1,-,TRBJ2-2,TGCGCCAGCAGTTTTCTCGTCGGGACCGGGGAGCTGTTTTTT,CASSFLVGTGELFF
TRBD2,TRBV7-9,-,TRBJ2-1,TGTGCCAGCAGCTTAGCAGCGGGACTCCGCAATGAGCAGTTCTTC,CASSLAAGLRNEQFF
-,TRBV12-3/TRBV12-4,-,TRBJ1-3,TGTGCCAGCACCCTATTTGATGGAAACACCATATATTTT,CASTLFDGNTIYF
-,TRBV15,-,TRBJ2-3,TGTGCCACCCGCCCTGGGGGCGGCCTATACACAGATACGCAGTATTTT,CATRPGGGLYTDTQYF
-,TRBV2,-,TRBJ1-3,TGTGCCAGCAGTGTTGTCGACAGTAGCTCTGGAAACACCATATATTTT,CASSVVDSSSGNTIYF
TRBD2,TRBV2,-,TRBJ2-7,TGTGCCAGCAGTGAGACCAGGTACGGCGGGAGCTGGATGGGCGAGCAGTACTTC,CASSETRYGGSWMGEQYF
-,TRBV29-1,-,TRBJ2-7,TGCAGCGTTGGGGGCCTGGGGAGGGAGCAGTACTTC,CSVGGLGREQYF
TRBD1,TRBV28,-,TRBJ1-4,TGTGCCAGCAGCCAGCGACAGGGGACGGGAGAAAAACTGTTTTTT,CASSQRQGTGEKLFF
-,TRBV5-1,once,TRBJ2-5,TGCGCCAGCAGCTTCAGACGGGACTCCGAGGCGCCAGAGACCCAGTACTTC,CASSFRRDSEAPETQYF
TRBD1,TRBV27,-,TRBJ2-2,TGTGCCAGCAGCTCCGACAGGGGAGGCACCGGGGAGCTGTTTTTT,CASSSDRGGTGELFF
-,TRBV5-1,-,TRBJ2-2,TGCGCCAGCAGCATGCAGGGGTTCACCGGGGAGCTGTTTTTT,CASSMQGFTGELFF
TRBD2,TRBV24-1,few,TRBJ2-7,TGTGCCACCAGTGATCTCAGACTAGCGGGAGACTATGCGTACGAGCAGTACTTC,CATSDLRLAGDYAYEQYF
TRBD2,TRBV6-6,-,TRBJ2-1,TGTGCCAGCAGTTCAGCGGGAGGGCGTGAGCAGTTCTTC,CASSSAGGREQFF
TRBD2,TRBV27,many,TRBJ2-1,TGTGCCAGCAGTCCGGGACTAGTCGCTGAGCAGTTCTTC,CASSPGLVAEQFF
TRBD2,TRBV5-1,-,TRBJ2-2,TGCGCCAGCAGCTCCTTACCGGGACTAGCGGGAACCGGGGAGCTGTTTTTT,CASSSLPGLAGTGELFF
-,TRBV28,-,TRBJ1-2,TGTGCCAGCAGCAGACAGTCCGAGGCGGGCTACACCTTC,CASSRQSEAGYTF
-,TRBV10-3,-,TRBJ1-1,TGTGCCATCAGAGACCTACAGGGGAACACTGAAGCTTTCTTT,CAIRDLQGNTEAFF
-,TRBV14,-,TRBJ2-2,TGTGCCAGCAGCCGGACTGATAACACCGGGGAGCTGTTTTTT,CASSRTDNTGELFF
-,TRBV5-1,-,TRBJ1-1,TGCGCCAGCAGCCCCCGGTTGAACACTGAAGCTTTCTTT,CASSPRLNTEAFF
TRBD1,TRBV19,-,TRBJ1-2,TGTGCCAGTAGTATAGTTCGGGACAGACCGTATGGCTACACCTTC,CASSIVRDRPYGYTF
-,TRBV2,-,TRBJ1-3,TGTGCCAGCAGTGAAGCCCCCCGAGCCCCCATATATTTT,CASSEAPRAPIYF